This T cell receptor beta chain was sequenced for a study of T cell responses to AZD1222 COVID-19 vaccine. Clones were read by immunoSEQ multiplex PCR, and TCRdb kept only the in-frame ones, dropping some. Here the sample spans roughly 96,000 clones, roughly nine tenths being singletons. The CDR3 covers 14 residues. The trim removed 5 bases at V and 6 bases at J, leaving 3 bases unmatched. Per germline, CDR1 SGHNT and CDR2 YENEEA. V gene TRBV11-3 combines with J gene TRBJ2-3, with 12 positions matching TRBD1. The sample consisted of peripheral blood, taken on day 0 of AZD1222 vaccination. The source of this sequence is an adult in good health. The CDR3 nucleotides read TGTGCCAGCAGCATCGGGACAGGGGGCGATACGCAGTATTTT. Protein sequence: CASSIGTGGDTQYF. Supplemented by reference TRBV11-3 and TRBJ2-3, the full variable domain reads EAGVVQSPRYKIIEKKQPVAFWCNPISGHNTLYWYLQNLGQGPELLIRYENEEAVDDSQLPKDRFSAERLKGVDSTLKIQPAELGDSAVYLCASSIGTGGDTQYFGPGTRLTVL.